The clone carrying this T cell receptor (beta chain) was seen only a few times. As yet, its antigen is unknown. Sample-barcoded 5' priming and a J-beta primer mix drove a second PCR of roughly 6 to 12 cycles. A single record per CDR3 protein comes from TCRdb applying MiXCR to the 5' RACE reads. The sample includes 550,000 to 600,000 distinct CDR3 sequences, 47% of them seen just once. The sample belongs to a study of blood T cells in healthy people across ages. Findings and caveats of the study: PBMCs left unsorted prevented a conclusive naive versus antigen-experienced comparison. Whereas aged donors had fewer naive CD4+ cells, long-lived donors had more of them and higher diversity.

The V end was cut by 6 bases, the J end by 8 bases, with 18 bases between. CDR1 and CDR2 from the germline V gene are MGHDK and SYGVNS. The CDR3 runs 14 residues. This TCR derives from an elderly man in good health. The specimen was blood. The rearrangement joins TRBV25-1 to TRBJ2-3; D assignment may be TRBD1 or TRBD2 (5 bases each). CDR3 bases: TGTGCCAGCAGGGAGGACGGGGCAAAACCTACGCAGTATTTT. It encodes CASREDGAKPTQYF.